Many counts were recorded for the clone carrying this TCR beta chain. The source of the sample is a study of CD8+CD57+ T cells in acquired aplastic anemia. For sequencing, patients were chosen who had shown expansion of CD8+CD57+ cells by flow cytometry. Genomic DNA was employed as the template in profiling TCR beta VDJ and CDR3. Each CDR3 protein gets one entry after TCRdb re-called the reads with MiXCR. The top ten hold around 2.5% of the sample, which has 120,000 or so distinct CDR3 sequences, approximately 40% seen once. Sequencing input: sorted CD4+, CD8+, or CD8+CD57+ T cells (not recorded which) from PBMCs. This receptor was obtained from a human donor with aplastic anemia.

CDR3 DNA sequence: TGTGCCAGCAGTCCAGGACAGGGTTTGAACGAAAAACTGTTTTTT. Translated, it gives CASSPGQGLNEKLFF. This chain connects TRBV12-3 or TRBV12-4 to TRBJ1-4, with 8 bases lining up with TRBD1. The junction had 10 bases not matched to a gene; V was cut back by 5 bases and J by 8 bases. The CDR3 has 15 amino acids.